This entry lists 12 T cell receptor beta chains sequenced from one sample in a study of T cells after yellow fever vaccination. Using its own MiXCR run on the 5' RACE reads, TCRdb lists one record per CDR3 protein. Here the sample spans 250,000 or so distinct CDR3 sequences, about 3.5% being singletons. Sample: PBMCs, taken 15 days after the yellow fever booster vaccination. The receptors stem from a young man who received the YFV17D yellow fever vaccine.

This clonotype has at least ten counts. V usage is TRBV5-1 and J usage is TRBJ2-2, with TRBD2 matching over 14 bases. This CDR3 comprises 17 residues. Germline CDR1 and CDR2: SGHRS and YFSETQ. V shed 8 bases, J shed 10 bases, and the junction held 16 bases outside the gene matches. CDR3 DNA sequence: TGCGCCAGTGGACTAGCGGGGGGATTCATACAACCGGCGGAGCTGTTTTTT. It translates to CASGLAGGFIQPAELFF.

This clonotype appeared many times. J is TRBJ2-2 and V is TRBV7-8; possibly TRBD1 or TRBD2 for D (5 bases each). Germline loops: CDR1 SGHVS, CDR2 FQNEAQ. CDR3 length: 14 amino acids. Trimming cost V 5 bases and J 4 bases, with 11 bases left between them. CDR3 bases: TGTGCCAGCAGCCCGGGACGGATCACCGGGGAGCTGTTTTTT. This encodes CASSPGRITGELFF.

Many counts were recorded for this clonotype. V is TRBV20-1 and J is TRBJ1-2; possible D gene TRBD1, 5 bases. The CDR3 length is 14 residues. The germline V gene has CDR1 DFQATT and CDR2 SNEGSKA (reference sequence). The ends were cut back, 3 bases at V and 3 bases at J, with 14 bases in the middle. Written as DNA, the CDR3 is TGCAGTGCTAGTTCAGACAGAGTTTACTATGGCTACACCTTC. This encodes CSASSDRVYYGYTF.

This clonotype was counted many times. The chain couples TRBV29-1 to TRBJ2-5, with 8 bases aligning to TRBD1. CDR3 size: 14 residues. The germline V gene has CDR1 SQVTM and CDR2 ANQGSEA. V trimming: 6 bases; J trimming: 5 bases; junction bases outside the gene matches: 11. CDR3 in DNA: TGCAGCGTCCGTACTAGACAGGGGTGGGAGACCCAGTACTTC. This codes for CSVRTRQGWETQYF. The variable domain in full, with the rest retrieved from reference TRBV29-1 and TRBJ2-5, is SAVISQKPSRDICQRGTSLTIQCQVDSQVTMMFWYRQQPGQSLTLIATANQGSEATYESGFVIDKFPISRPNLTFSTLTVSNMSPEDSSIYLCSVRTRQGWETQYFGPGTRLLVL.

This clonotype was detected many times. The chain is built from TRBV20-1 and TRBJ2-3, with 9 positions matching TRBD1. After removal of 6 bases from V and 2 bases from J, the junction contained 12 bases not matched to a gene. The CDR3 loop spans 16 amino acids. Germline CDR1 reads DFQATT; CDR2 reads SNEGSKA (reference sequence). The CDR3 region is CSARKQGAGPTDTQYF. The CDR3 DNA follows: TGCAGTGCGAGGAAACAGGGGGCAGGGCCCACAGATACGCAGTATTTT.

This clonotype showed up many times. The CDR3 sequence: CASSYPELGTGVDTQYF. Here the CDR3 DNA reads TGTGCCAGCTCATATCCGGAGTTGGGGACAGGAGTCGATACGCAGTATTTT. The rearrangement uses TRBV18 and TRBJ2-3; TRBD1 matches at 8 bases. The CDR3 loop spans 17 amino acids. V shed 5 bases, J shed 6 bases, and the junction held 16 bases outside the gene matches. From germline, CDR1 is KGHSH and CDR2 LQKENI.

This clonotype was counted many times. The V and J genes are TRBV6-5 and TRBJ2-3; D is undetermined. The germline V and J ends were trimmed by 6 bases and 4 bases, with 14 bases remaining between them. Germline V gene data show CDR1 as MNHEY and CDR2 as SVGAGI. CDR3 size: 14 residues. The CDR3 coding sequence is TGTGCCAGCAGCCCCGGGCTCGTCCCAGATACGCAGTATTTT. As protein: CASSPGLVPDTQYF.

In this sample, this clonotype turned up a few times. This rearrangement joins TRBV2 to TRBJ1-2; 8 bases fit TRBD1. The germline V gene has CDR1 SNHLY and CDR2 FYNNEI. This CDR3 comprises 15 residues. J lost 8 bases, V lost 6 bases, and 14 bases had no gene match. CDR3 region: CASRPTGAFEYGYTF. CDR3 coding DNA: TGTGCCAGCAGGCCGACAGGGGCATTTGAATACGGCTACACCTTC.

For this clonotype: A much larger clone is a single base away; this may be a read error. The chain employs TRBV5-4 and TRBJ2-5, with 7 bases matching TRBD2. CDR3 length: 14 residues. Germline lookup yields CDR1 SGHNT and CDR2 YYREEE (reference sequence). The CDR3 spells CASSPAGVGETKYF. Written as DNA, the CDR3 is TGTGCCAGCAGCCCCGCGGGGGTGGGAGAGACCAAGTACTTC.

This clonotype was detected only a few times. The genes are TRBV18 and TRBJ2-5; D not certain. V dropped 2 bases and J dropped 5 bases, with 9 bases sitting between them. Germline V CDR1 and CDR2: KGHSH, LQKENI. This CDR3 region has 13 residues. The CDR3 sequence: CASSPNQGETQYF. DNA for the CDR3: TGTGCCAGCTCACCAAACCAAGGGGAGACCCAGTACTTC.

This clonotype was counted at least ten times. The chain recombines TRBV5-1 with TRBJ1-1; perhaps TRBD1 as D (5 bases). The V end was cut by 0 bases, the J end by 1 base, with 10 bases between. The CDR3 sequence is 15 residues long. The V gene's germline CDR1 is SGHRS and CDR2 YFSETQ. As DNA, the CDR3 is TGCGCCAGCAGCTTGGCAAACAGGCCGAACACTGAAGCTTTCTTT. Its translation: CASSLANRPNTEAFF.

This clonotype was recorded many times. This chain uses TRBV20-1 with TRBJ1-5; the D gene is possibly TRBD1 (5 bases). The CDR3 has 13 amino acids. In germline, CDR1 is DFQATT, CDR2 SNEGSKA (reference sequence). Trimming took off 3 bases at V and 1 base at J, with 7 bases between the two ends. DNA for the CDR3: TGCAGTGCTAGTAGGGACAGCAATCAGCCCCAGCATTTT. Its translation: CSASRDSNQPQHF.